This T cell receptor (beta chain) was captured by sequencing in a study of T cells in Graves' hyperthyroidism and ophthalmopathy. Using RNA transcripts as the source, TCR beta CDR3 regions were amplified. The HTBI primer set was used in a first-round RT-PCR of the TCR CDR3. TCRdb re-called the multiplex PCR reads with MiXCR, one entry per CDR3 protein. The sample shows hundreds of thousands of distinct CDR3 sequences, 40% to 55% of them seen only once. Each diagnosis drew on symptoms, thyroxine, TRAb, thyroid ultrasound and orbital computed tomography findings. Germline-derived CDR1 and CDR2 are SGHTA and FQGNSA. Losses at the gene ends were 6 bases for V and 0 bases for J; bases not matched to a gene: 10. This CDR3 is 18 amino acids long.

This TCR was recovered from an adult man with Graves' disease, either hyperthyroidism or ophthalmopathy (not recorded which). The sequencing input was peripheral blood or thyroid tissue (not recorded which). The rearrangement joins TRBV7-2 to TRBJ2-5, with 13 nucleotides matching TRBD2. CDR3 region: CASSQPGLAGSNQETQYF. The CDR3 DNA reads TGTGCCAGCAGTCAACCGGGACTAGCGGGGTCAAACCAAGAGACCCAGTACTTC.